A selection of T cell receptor beta chains follows, all from one sample in a study of regulatory T cells in long-lasting Graves disease. A single record per CDR3 protein comes from TCRdb applying MiXCR to the multiplex PCR reads. The sample comprises around 460,000 distinct CDR3 sequences, around 15% of which are singletons, and roughly 18% rests with the top ten. The same data also contributed to another study, on T cells in Graves' hyperthyroidism and ophthalmopathy.

The specimen comprised peripheral blood mononuclear cells (PBMCs), sampled at new diagnosis, from a patient treated with antithyroid drugs. These TCRs come from a woman between 50 and 59 years old with Graves disease. CDR3s include the opening cysteine and the closing phenylalanine or tryptophan. D genes are given only for firm matches. Where a row states a size, it is once, few, many or the class of an expanded clone; other rows omit it.

j_call,d_call,clone_size,v_call,cdr3_nt,cdr3_aa
TRBJ1-1,TRBD1,many,TRBV7-3,TGTGCCAGCAGCTATTCGGGACAGGGTGAAGCTTTCTTT,CASSYSGQGEAFF
TRBJ1-2,.,few,TRBV29-1,TGCAGCGTTGAAAACTATGGCTACACCTTC,CSVENYGYTF
TRBJ2-5,.,many,TRBV7-9,TGTGCCAGCAGCTTAGTATTCAGGGAGAAGACCCAGTACTTC,CASSLVFREKTQYF
TRBJ1-2,.,many,TRBV3-1,TGTGCCAGCAGCCCTAGACAGTCTCACGGCTACACCTTC,CASSPRQSHGYTF
TRBJ1-1,.,.,TRBV30,TGTGCCTGGAGTGTGGAAAGCTTTGAAGCTTTCTTT,CAWSVESFEAFF
TRBJ2-1,.,many,TRBV12-3/TRBV12-4,TGTGCCTCGATGGGGGGCCCCCATGAGCAGTTCTTC,CASMGGPHEQFF
TRBJ2-1,TRBD2,.,TRBV25-1,TGTGCCAGCAGTGAAGTGTCTAGCGGGAGTCGGATACATGAGCAGTTCTTC,CASSEVSSGSRIHEQFF
TRBJ2-1,.,.,TRBV20-1,TGCAGTGCTAGAGATCGACTGCCGTACAATGAGCAGTTCTTC,CSARDRLPYNEQFF
TRBJ2-5,.,few,TRBV10-1,TGCGCCAGCAGTGATCGCTTCCAAGAGACCCAGTACTTC,CASSDRFQETQYF
TRBJ2-7,.,few,TRBV18,TGTGCCAGCTCACCACCGCAGGGACTCTCCTACGAGCAGTACTTC,CASSPPQGLSYEQYF
TRBJ2-1,.,many,TRBV18,TGTGCCAGCTCACCACCACAGGCTGTAAATGAGCAGTTCTTC,CASSPPQAVNEQFF
TRBJ2-5,TRBD1,.,TRBV5-1,TGCGCCAGCAGCTTGAACGACAGGGTTAGGCGTGAGACCCAGTACTTC,CASSLNDRVRRETQYF
TRBJ2-7,TRBD1,.,TRBV3-1,TGTGCCAGCAGCCCCCAACCGGGACAGATATACGAGCAGTACTTC,CASSPQPGQIYEQYF
TRBJ2-2,.,.,TRBV24-1,TGTGCCACCAGTGATTCCAGAAGGGGGGAGCTGTTTTTT,CATSDSRRGELFF
TRBJ2-1,.,.,TRBV6-1,.,CASSVGTGADEQLF
TRBJ1-5,.,.,TRBV29-1,TGCAGCGTTGGACGGGGGCGCAATCAGCCCCAGCATTTT,CSVGRGRNQPQHF
TRBJ2-1,.,many,TRBV10-2,TGCGCCAGCAGTTCCCGGGACGACTACAATGAGCAGTTCTTC,CASSSRDDYNEQFF
TRBJ2-7,.,.,TRBV6-1,TGTGCCAGCAGTACACCGTTGGGCGAGCAGTACTTC,CASSTPLGEQYF
TRBJ2-1,TRBD2,.,TRBV19,TGTGCCAGTAGCTTCATCGGGAGGGCCGGGAATGAGCAGTTCTTC,CASSFIGRAGNEQFF
TRBJ2-3,TRBD1,many,TRBV9,TGTGCCAGCAGCGTAGTCGGGACAGGACACACAGATACGCAGTATTTT,CASSVVGTGHTDTQYF
TRBJ1-4,.,.,TRBV19,TGTGCCAGTAGTAGCGACACCTCAACTAATGGAAAACTGTTTTTT,CASSSDTSTNGKLFF
TRBJ2-7,.,.,TRBV5-6,TGTGCCAGCAGCCCCGGGGCCTCTGACGAGCAGTACTTC,CASSPGASDEQYF
TRBJ1-2,.,.,TRBV5-1,TGCGCCAGCAACCGTCGGGGTTCTTTGGACTATGGCTACACCTTC,CASNRRGSLDYGYTF
TRBJ2-3,TRBD1,few,TRBV14,TGTGCCAGCAGCCAGAGAACGACAGGGCCGGAGTATTTT,CASSQRTTGPEYF
TRBJ2-7,TRBD1,.,TRBV12-3/TRBV12-4,TGTGCCAGCAGTTCTAGGGGGCCCTACGAGCAGTACTTC,CASSSRGPYEQYF
TRBJ2-7,TRBD2,many,TRBV11-2,TGTGCCAGCAGCTTAGTTAGCGGGAGGGTCGAGCAGTACTTC,CASSLVSGRVEQYF
TRBJ2-7,.,few,TRBV6-6,TGTGCCAGCAGTTACTCGCCGGACAGTCACTACGAGCAGTACTTC,CASSYSPDSHYEQYF
TRBJ2-1,.,.,TRBV19,TGTGCCAGTAGCGATCAGGGGCACAATGAGCAGTTCTTC,CASSDQGHNEQFF
TRBJ1-1,.,many,TRBV29-1,TGCAGCGTTGGGCAGGGCACTGAAGCTTTCTTT,CSVGQGTEAFF
TRBJ2-2,TRBD1,many,TRBV7-8,TGTGCCAGCAGCTTCGTTACAGGGGATGCCACCGGGGAGCTGTTTTTT,CASSFVTGDATGELFF
TRBJ2-5,.,.,TRBV20-1,TGCAGTGCGCAACAGGTGCACCTAGGGACCCAGTACTTC,CSAQQVHLGTQYF
TRBJ2-6,TRBD1,many,TRBV12-3/TRBV12-4,TGTGCCAGCAGTTCTACGACAGGGACAATTGCTGGGGCCAACGTCCTGACTTTC,CASSSTTGTIAGANVLTF
TRBJ1-1,.,.,TRBV29-1,TGCAGCGTTGAAGAGATAGCTCCCCCTGAAGCTTTCTTT,CSVEEIAPPEAFF
TRBJ2-7,TRBD1,.,TRBV4-2,TGTGCCAGCAGCCGAGACAGGGGGGTAGGCGAGCAGTACTTC,CASSRDRGVGEQYF
TRBJ2-1,.,few,TRBV10-2,TGCGCCAGTTATGGCGGGACGGTCATTTCCTACAATGAGCAGTTCTTC,CASYGGTVISYNEQFF
TRBJ2-1,.,many,TRBV18,TGTGCCAGCTCACCGGGAGGGGGCCTTTCCTACAATGAGCAGTTCTTC,CASSPGGGLSYNEQFF
TRBJ2-2,TRBD2,many,TRBV7-3,TGTGCCAGCAGCCCGGGACTAGCGGACACCGGGGAGCTGTTTTTT,CASSPGLADTGELFF
TRBJ2-1,TRBD2,many,TRBV19,TGTGCCAGTAGTATGAACCTAGCGGGATCCTACAATGAGCAGTTCTTC,CASSMNLAGSYNEQFF
TRBJ2-4,TRBD1,.,TRBV6-1,TGTGCCGGATGGGACAGCCCAAATCGTAAGTGGGACTTC,CAGWDSPNRKWDF
TRBJ2-2,.,.,TRBV28,.,CASSTTSGTYEQYFGPVTGELFF
TRBJ2-2,.,few,TRBV11-1,TGTGCCAGCACACGGGTTGCGAACACCGGGGAGCTGTTTTTT,CASTRVANTGELFF
TRBJ1-2,.,few,TRBV7-9,TGTGCCAGCAGCTTAGCGGACTCCCTGGGCTACACCTTC,CASSLADSLGYTF
TRBJ2-7,TRBD2,.,TRBV10-3,TGTGCCATCAGCGGACTAGCGAACTACGAGCAGTACTTC,CAISGLANYEQYF
TRBJ1-5,.,.,TRBV19,TGTGCCAGTAGTATTTTTGCAGGAAATAGCAATCAGCCCCAGCATTTT,CASSIFAGNSNQPQHF
TRBJ2-5,.,many,TRBV11-2,TGTGCCAGCAGCCCCAGGAGGATACAAGAGACCCAGTACTTC,CASSPRRIQETQYF
TRBJ2-1,.,many,TRBV20-1,TGCAGTGCTAGAGAGGGGTGGGGGGAGTACTACAATGAGCAGTTCTTC,CSAREGWGEYYNEQFF
TRBJ2-3,.,.,TRBV5-4,TGTGCCAGCAGCTTTTGGGCAAGCACAGATACGCAGTATTTT,CASSFWASTDTQYF
TRBJ2-3,.,many,TRBV28,TGTGCCAGCAGAAGACTAGTAGGCACAGATACGCAGTATTTT,CASRRLVGTDTQYF
TRBJ2-1,.,.,TRBV2,TGTGCCAGCACGGCCGGGATTTACAATGAGCAGTTCTTC,CASTAGIYNEQFF
TRBJ2-3,TRBD2,.,TRBV5-8,TGTGCCAGCAGACCAGCGGGAGCGGGAGGGTCCACAGATACGCAGTATTTT,CASRPAGAGGSTDTQYF
TRBJ2-3,.,many,TRBV7-3,TGTGCCAGCAGCTTAGCTAGTTATGGCACAGATACGCAGTATTTT,CASSLASYGTDTQYF